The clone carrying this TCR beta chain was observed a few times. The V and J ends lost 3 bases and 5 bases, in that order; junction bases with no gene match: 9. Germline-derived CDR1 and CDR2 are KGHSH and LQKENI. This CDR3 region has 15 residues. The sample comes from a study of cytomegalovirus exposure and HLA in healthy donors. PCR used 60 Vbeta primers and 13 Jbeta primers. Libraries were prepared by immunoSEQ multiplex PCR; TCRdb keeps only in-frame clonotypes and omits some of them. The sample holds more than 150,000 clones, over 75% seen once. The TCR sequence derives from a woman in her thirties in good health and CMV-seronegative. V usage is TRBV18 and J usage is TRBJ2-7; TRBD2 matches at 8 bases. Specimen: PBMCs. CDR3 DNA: TGTGCCAGCTCACCGGCGGGACTAGTGGGCCACGAGCAGTACTTC. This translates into CASSPAGLVGHEQYF.